This entry lists 15 T cell receptor beta chains sequenced from one sample in a study of shared clonotypes between healthy human individuals. TCRdb's table, derived via immunoSEQ multiplex PCR, lists solely in-frame clones and lacks some. This table has 950,000 to 1,200,000 clones, about 72% appearing once. Sequenced material: memory CD4+ T cells from PBMCs. Stated subset: CD45RA-negative fraction. All receptors derive from a young man in good health. Some clones in this sample may be carry-over from other donors' samples.

The sample holds a few counts of this clone. V usage is TRBV5-1 and J usage is TRBJ1-3; a weak D match, TRBD1 (6 bases). The CDR3 sequence is 15 residues long. The V gene's germline CDR1 is SGHRS and CDR2 YFSETQ. Trimming removed 4 bases at V and 2 bases at J, with 13 bases between. The CDR3, as DNA: TGCGCCAGCAGCCCAGAAGGGGGGCCTGGAAACACCATATATTTT. Translated: CASSPEGGPGNTIYF.

Here the CDR3 reads CALNPGSGNTIYF. CDR3 sequence (DNA): TGTGCCTTGAACCCGGGTTCTGGAAACACCATATATTTT. The chain joins TRBV30 to TRBJ1-3; D is ambiguous. With 7 bases removed from V and 1 base from J, the gap between germline ends came to 11 bases. The CDR3 contains 13 residues. The germline V gene encodes CDR1 GTSNPN and CDR2 SVGIG (reference sequence).

This clone was counted between two and nine times. This chain connects TRBV4-1 to TRBJ2-5; tentative D call: TRBD2 (7 bases). The CDR3 length is 15 residues. Germline-derived CDR1 and CDR2 are MGHRA and YSYEKL. Trimming stripped 4 bases from V and 2 bases from J, with 14 bases between. The CDR3, as DNA: TGCGCCAGCAGCCTACAGGGCGGGGGACAAGAGACCCAGTACTTC. It yields the protein CASSLQGGGQETQYF.

This clone was detected only once. The rearrangement uses TRBV10-3 and TRBJ2-7, with 10 bases fitting TRBD1. The junction had 9 bases not matched to a gene; V was cut back by 7 bases and J by 6 bases. The CDR3 runs to 14 residues. The V gene's germline CDR1 is ENHRY and CDR2 SYGVKD. The CDR3 region is CAITGTGAPAEQYF. For the CDR3, the DNA is TGTGCCATCACCGGGACAGGGGCCCCGGCCGAGCAGTACTTC.

This clone was recorded a few times. J is TRBJ1-1 and V is TRBV14; unclear D gene. The CDR3 is made up of 11 amino acids. V dropped 4 bases and J dropped 4 bases, with 4 bases sitting between them. CDR1 and CDR2 (germline): SGHDN, FVKESK. The CDR3 is CASSRGTEAFF. The CDR3 nucleotides are TGTGCCAGCAGCCGAGGCACTGAAGCTTTCTTT.

The gene calls are TRBV6-5 and TRBJ2-3, with 11 bases lining up with TRBD2. Germline values: CDR1 MNHEY, CDR2 SVGAGI. Germline trimming cut 0 bases from V and 10 bases from J; bases unmatched to any gene: 9. The CDR3 is made up of 16 amino acids. CDR3 sequence (DNA): TGTGCCAGCAGTTACTCGACTAGCGGGACCCTAGGAGCGCAGTATTTT. Translated: CASSYSTSGTLGAQYF.

The chain combines TRBV5-4 with TRBJ2-7; D might be TRBD2 (6 bases). V lost 0 bases and J 1 base, leaving 8 bases between the germline ends. Germline V lookup: CDR1 SGHNT, CDR2 YYREEE (reference sequence). The CDR3 totals 14 residues. The CDR3 loop is CASSLDSGSYEQYF. CDR3 in DNA: TGTGCCAGCAGCTTGGATAGCGGTTCCTACGAGCAGTACTTC.

This clone was seen once. A read error is possible here, since a much larger clone lies one base away. The V and J genes are TRBV11-2 and TRBJ2-5; D remains unclear. The CDR3 sequence is 12 residues long. V was cut by 3 bases and J by 3 bases, with 5 bases left in between. Germline V gene data show CDR1 as SGHAT and CDR2 as FQNNGV. The CDR3 loop is CASSFAKETQYF. The CDR3 coding sequence is TGTGCCAGCAGCTTCGCGAAAGAGACCCAGTACTTC.

In this sample, this clone turned up once. J is TRBJ1-3 and V is TRBV18; 7 positions agree with TRBD1. Germline values: CDR1 KGHSH, CDR2 LQKENI. This CDR3 contains 15 residues. V shed 4 bases and J 2 bases; nucleotides not matched to a gene: 5. CDR3 bases: TGTGCCAGCTCACGACCCGGGACAGCTGGAAACACCATATATTTT. The encoded protein is CASSRPGTAGNTIYF.

Note on this clone: Other DNA variants within this sample encode the same CDR3. The gene calls are TRBV9 and TRBJ1-4, with 9 bases lining up with TRBD1. Trimming at V came to 0 bases and at J to 6 bases, leaving 6 bases not matched to a gene. Per germline, CDR1 SGDLS and CDR2 YYNGEE. The CDR3 runs 16 residues. The CDR3 DNA reads as TGTGCCAGCAGCGTAGCAGGTGGACAGGGGTATGAAAAACTGTTTTTT. Its translation is CASSVAGGQGYEKLFF.

This chain joins TRBV14 and TRBJ2-1, with 8 bases identical to TRBD1. The J segment lost 1 base and the V segment lost 0 bases, leaving 2 bases of the junction unmatched. The CDR3 covers 16 residues. CDR1 is SGHDN, CDR2 FVKESK, per germline. CDR3 sequence: CASSQDRGLSYNEQFF. The CDR3 nucleotides are TGTGCCAGCAGCCAAGACAGGGGGCTATCCTACAATGAGCAGTTCTTC.

This sequence joins TRBV18 and TRBJ2-5; D call uncertain. The CDR3 runs 14 residues. Germline CDR1 and CDR2: KGHSH and LQKENI. Trimming took 3 bases from V and 5 from J, leaving 13 bases between them. In DNA form, the CDR3 reads TGTGCCAGCTCACCGGGTCAGATCAGGGAGACCCAGTACTTC. Its protein product is CASSPGQIRETQYF.

The V call is TRBV28, the J call TRBJ2-5; D not certain. The germline V gene encodes CDR1 MDHEN and CDR2 SYDVKM. V lost 2 bases to trimming and J lost 5 bases, with 18 bases between them. The CDR3 contains 16 residues. The chain's CDR3 is CASSLVIFRLGETQYF. The CDR3 nucleotides are TGTGCCAGCAGTTTAGTTATCTTCCGCTTGGGGGAGACCCAGTACTTC.

Only a few counts were recorded for this clone. The V gene is TRBV18, the J gene TRBJ2-1, with D maybe TRBD1 (5 bases). CDR1 and CDR2 from the germline V gene are KGHSH and LQKENI. This CDR3 comprises 14 residues. V was clipped by 6 bases and J by 9 bases, with 18 bases between them. CDR3 DNA: TGTGCCAGCTCCGAAATGGACCTTAGGGGTGAGCAGTTCTTC. Encoded protein: CASSEMDLRGEQFF.

V and J are TRBV7-8 and TRBJ2-7; 9 nucleotides line up with TRBD1. CDR1 is SGHVS and CDR2 is FQNEAQ in the germline V gene. The CDR3 spans 17 residues. Unmatched junction bases numbered 9, after V lost 0 bases and J lost 3 bases. The CDR3 DNA is TGTGCCAGCAGCTTAGCTTTCGACAGGGGGAGAGACTACGAGCAGTACTTC. Residues: CASSLAFDRGRDYEQYF.